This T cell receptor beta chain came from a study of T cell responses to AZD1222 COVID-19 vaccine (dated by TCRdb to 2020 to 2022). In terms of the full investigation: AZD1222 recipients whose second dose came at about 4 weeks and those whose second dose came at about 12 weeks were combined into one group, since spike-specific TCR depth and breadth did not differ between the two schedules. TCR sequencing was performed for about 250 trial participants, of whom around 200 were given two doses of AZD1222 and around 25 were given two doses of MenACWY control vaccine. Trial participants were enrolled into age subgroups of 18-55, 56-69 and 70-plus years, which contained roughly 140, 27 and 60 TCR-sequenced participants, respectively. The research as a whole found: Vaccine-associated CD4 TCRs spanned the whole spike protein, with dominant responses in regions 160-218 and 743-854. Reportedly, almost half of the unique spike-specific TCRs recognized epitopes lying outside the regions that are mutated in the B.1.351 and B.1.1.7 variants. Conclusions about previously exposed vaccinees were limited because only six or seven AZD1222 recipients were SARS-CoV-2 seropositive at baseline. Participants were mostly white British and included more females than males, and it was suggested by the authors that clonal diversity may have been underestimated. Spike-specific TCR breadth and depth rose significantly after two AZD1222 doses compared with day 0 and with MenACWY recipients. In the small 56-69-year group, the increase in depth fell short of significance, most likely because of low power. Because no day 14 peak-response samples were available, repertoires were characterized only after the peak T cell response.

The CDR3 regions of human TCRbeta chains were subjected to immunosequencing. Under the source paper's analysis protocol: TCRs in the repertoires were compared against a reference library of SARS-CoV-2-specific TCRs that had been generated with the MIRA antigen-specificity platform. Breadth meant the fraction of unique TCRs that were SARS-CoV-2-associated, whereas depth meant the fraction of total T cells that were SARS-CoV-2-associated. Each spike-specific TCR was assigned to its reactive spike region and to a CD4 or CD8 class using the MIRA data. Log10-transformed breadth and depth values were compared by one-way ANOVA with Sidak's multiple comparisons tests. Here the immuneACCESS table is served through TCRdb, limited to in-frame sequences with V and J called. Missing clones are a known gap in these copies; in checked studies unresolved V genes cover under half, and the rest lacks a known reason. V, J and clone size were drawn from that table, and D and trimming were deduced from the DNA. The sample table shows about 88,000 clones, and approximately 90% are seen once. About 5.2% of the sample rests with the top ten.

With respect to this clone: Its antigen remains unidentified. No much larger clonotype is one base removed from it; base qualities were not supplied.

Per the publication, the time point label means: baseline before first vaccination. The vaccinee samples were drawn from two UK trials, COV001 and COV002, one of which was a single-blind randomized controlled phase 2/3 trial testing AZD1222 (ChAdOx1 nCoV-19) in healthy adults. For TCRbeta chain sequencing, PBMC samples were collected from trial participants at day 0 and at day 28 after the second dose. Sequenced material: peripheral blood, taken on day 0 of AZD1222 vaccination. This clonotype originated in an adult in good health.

The CDR3 protein is CASSLVGGGLSTEAFF. DNA sequence: TGTGCCAGCAGCTTAGTCGGTGGGGGTTTGAGCACTGAAGCTTTCTTT. Recombination linked TRBV7-2 to TRBJ1-1; D gene: possibly TRBD1, on 5 matching bases. CDR1 and CDR2 (SGHTA, FQGNSA) derive from the germline V gene. From its cysteine to its phenylalanine, the CDR3 spans 16 amino acids. The kept DNA is CDR3 alone, 48 bases in frame from the first base. V and J are truncated by 1 base and 4 bases respectively, leaving an intervening sequence of 16 bases.